Sequencing of this T cell receptor (beta chain) was carried out in a study of blood T cell repertoires in COVID-19. At the level of the study: COVID-19 samples, acute and convalescent, were from the United States, Italy and Spain.

The CDR3 covers 14 residues. V lost 2 bases to trimming and J lost 3 bases, with 8 bases between them. Germline assignment: CDR1 LNHDA and CDR2 SQIVND (reference sequence). The method was immunoSEQ multiplex PCR; TCRdb's version includes in-frame clones alone and lacks a portion of them. Here the sample spans about 200,000 clones, more than 75% being singletons. Sequencing was performed on peripheral blood. The TCR was taken from a woman in her thirties or forties with COVID-19, enrolled during active disease. The chain recombines TRBV19 with TRBJ1-5, with D possibly being TRBD1 (6 bases). The chain's CDR3 is CASSIWDTNQPQHF. The CDR3 coding sequence is TGTGCCAGTAGTATATGGGACACCAATCAGCCCCAGCATTTT.